The 5 T cell receptor beta chains in this list originate from one sample, sequenced in a study of human T cells and chemical hapten exposure. TCRdb processed the RACE reads anew with MiXCR; each CDR3 protein has one entry. The sample has about 62,000 distinct CDR3 sequences; approximately 6.7% are singletons. Time point described: pre-sensitization, week 0. The treatment denotes: therapeutic diphenylcyclopropenone sensitization with weekly scalp DPC. The sample consisted of whole blood, taken in connection with sensitization to the hapten diphenylcyclopropenone (DPC). All receptors come from a woman aged 25 to 45 with alopecia areata. Some clones in this sample may be carry-over from other donors' samples.

This clonotype was detected many times. The chain employs TRBV15 and TRBJ2-3, with TRBD1 matching 8 bases. With V trimmed by 3 bases and J by 1 base, 3 bases remained unmatched. CDR1 is LNHNV and CDR2 is YYDKDF in the germline V gene (reference sequence). The CDR3 has 15 residues. Written as DNA, the CDR3 is TGTGCCACCAGCAGCCCGGACAGGGGCACAGATACGCAGTATTTT. It translates to CATSSPDRGTDTQYF.

This clonotype came up many times. The rearrangement uses TRBV29-1 and TRBJ1-1; 7 bases line up with TRBD1. The CDR3 consists of 14 residues. V lost 4 bases and J lost 2; bases outside the gene matches: 7. Germline V lookup: CDR1 SQVTM, CDR2 ANQGSEA. The CDR3 DNA follows: TGCAGCGTTGCTTATCGACAGGGAAACACTGAAGCTTTCTTT. Translating gives CSVAYRQGNTEAFF.

In its sample, this clonotype was seen many times. This chain joins TRBV18 and TRBJ2-1; 11 bases line up with TRBD1. Per germline, CDR1 KGHSH and CDR2 LQKENI. The CDR3 totals 15 residues. Germline trimming cut 3 bases from V and 6 bases from J; bases unmatched to any gene: 4. The CDR3 DNA reads TGTGCCAGCTCACCTTCGGGACAGGGGGGCAATGAGCAGTTCTTC. Translation gives CASSPSGQGGNEQFF.

This clonotype was seen a few times. The J gene is TRBJ1-4, the V gene TRBV6-1; D not certain. The length of the CDR3 is 13 residues. Between the trimmed V and J ends, which lost 4 bases and 4 bases, there was a span of 7 bases. From germline, CDR1 is MNHNS and CDR2 SASEGT. This CDR3 is CASSVARNEKLFF. CDR3 nucleotides: TGTGCCAGCAGTGTAGCCCGTAATGAAAAACTGTTTTTT.

This clonotype was detected ten times or more. This sequence joins TRBV6-4 and TRBJ2-3, with D unresolved. The germline CDR1 and CDR2 sequences are MRHNA and SNTAGT. The CDR3 totals 13 residues. Between the trimmed V and J ends, which lost 5 bases and 4 bases, there was a span of 10 bases. The CDR3 spells CASSQRIADTQYF. DNA for the CDR3: TGTGCCAGCAGTCAGAGGATAGCAGATACGCAGTATTTT.